One and the same sample provided the 7 T cell receptor beta chains below, sequenced in a study of T cell responses to AZD1222 COVID-19 vaccine. The repertoire was sequenced with immunoSEQ multiplex PCR; TCRdb's copy has only in-frame clones and lacks some. The profile shows around 150,000 clones, 85% to 95% of them singletons. Sequencing was performed on peripheral blood, taken on day 0 of AZD1222 vaccination. The receptors come from an adult in good health.

In its sample, this clone was seen once. The chain joins TRBV3-1 (or the pseudogene TRBV3-2) to TRBJ2-7; 10 bases are a match to TRBD2. Germline CDR1 reads LGHDT; CDR2 reads YNNKEL (reference sequence). V gave up 4 bases and J gave up 9 bases; unmatched junction bases: 12. The CDR3 runs to 15 residues. Written as DNA, the CDR3 is TGTGCCAGCAGCCTAAGACCTAGCGGGAGAGGGGGGCAGTACTTC. It encodes CASSLRPSGRGGQYF.

The chain has TRBV5-5 and TRBJ1-1; the D gene is possibly TRBD1 (5 bases). The CDR3 spans 15 residues. V lost 1 base and J 2 bases, leaving 12 bases between the germline ends. Germline lookup yields CDR1 SGHKS and CDR2 YYEKEE (reference sequence). Here the CDR3 DNA reads TGTGCCAGCAGCTTGTCTCGGGGGTATAACACTGAAGCTTTCTTT. Its protein is CASSLSRGYNTEAFF.

This chain joins TRBV7-9 and TRBJ1-1; D possibly corresponds to TRBD1 (5 bases). Germline assignment: CDR1 SEHNR and CDR2 FQNEAQ (reference sequence). The CDR3 sequence is 15 residues long. V was clipped by 6 bases and J by 6 bases, with 20 bases between them. The CDR3: CASSSTRVGRAEAFF. DNA of the CDR3: TGTGCCAGCAGTTCAACCAGGGTGGGGCGGGCTGAAGCTTTCTTT.

This rearrangement joins TRBV5-3 to TRBJ2-1, with D perhaps TRBD1 or TRBD2 (5 bases each). TRBV5-3 is treated as an ORF (open reading frame) with a function not yet certain. Trimming shortened V by 3 bases and J by 5 bases, and 12 bases separated the two germline ends. The CDR3 runs to 14 residues. The CDR3 bases are TGTGCCAGAAGCTACCGGGACCATGACAATGAGCAGTTCTTC. Translated: CARSYRDHDNEQFF.

V gene TRBV12-3 or TRBV12-4 combines with J gene TRBJ2-5; the match to TRBD2 covers 8 bases. J was trimmed by 5 bases and V by 3 bases; bases with no gene match: 2. The CDR3 extends over 13 amino acids. CDR3 sequence reads: CASSLREAETQYF. DNA for the CDR3: TGTGCCAGCAGTTTGCGGGAGGCTGAGACCCAGTACTTC.

This clone has only a few counts. The chain carries TRBV29-1 and TRBJ2-5, with a weak D call TRBD2 (5 bases). Deletions cut 0 bases from V and 4 bases from J, with 12 bases between. The CDR3 covers 14 residues. Germline CDR1 and CDR2: SQVTM and ANQGSEA. For the CDR3, the DNA is TGCAGCGTTGAAGATCCCCGGGGTCGAGAGACCCAGTACTTC. Protein product: CSVEDPRGRETQYF.

This chain joins TRBV4-1 and TRBJ2-2; D remains unclear. Germline-derived CDR1 and CDR2 are MGHRA and YSYEKL. The CDR3 totals 16 residues. V lost 4 bases and J lost 0, with 12 bases in between. CDR3: CASSPRTESNTGELFF. The CDR3 DNA is TGCGCCAGCAGCCCCAGGACGGAATCGAACACCGGGGAGCTGTTTTTT.